The clone carrying this T cell receptor (beta chain) has more than one count but fewer than ten. No antigen is known for it. This entry is derived from a study of T cells after yellow fever vaccination. Study-wide background: Libraries from low-cell-number fractions were prepared with the SMART-Seq v4 Ultra Low Input RNA kit.

Template switching by 5'RACE produced TCR cDNA, adding a universal primer site and UMIs. TCRdb used MiXCR to reprocess the 5' RACE reads, holding one entry per CDR3 protein. The sample includes approximately 550,000 distinct CDR3 sequences, 13% of them seen just once. Germline assignment: CDR1 MDHEN and CDR2 SYDVKM. This CDR3 contains 16 residues. V shed 3 bases and J shed 4 bases, with 16 bases lying between them. Study findings and constraints: It was a small share of clonotypes that appeared in both CD4 and CD8 compartments. Contamination of FACS-sorted repertoires by abundant clonotypes from the bulk population could occur.

The chain has TRBV28 and TRBJ2-1; a weak D match, TRBD2 (5 bases). The TCR sequence derives from a man under 40 who received the YFV17D yellow fever vaccine. The sequencing used PBMCs, collected on the day of the yellow fever booster vaccination. CDR3 in DNA: TGTGCCAGCAGTTTGAGCGGTCTCGGTGCGTACAATGAGCAGTTCTTC. Protein product: CASSLSGLGAYNEQFF.